These 29 T cell receptor beta chains came from one sample sequenced in a study of shared T cell receptors in the human thymus. Libraries were prepared by immunoSEQ multiplex PCR; TCRdb keeps only in-frame clonotypes and omits some of them. The data show 650,000 to 950,000 clones, approximately 85% seen once. Separately, the same data were catalogued under a study of human thymus T cells.

Sequences were obtained from thymocytes. These receptors came from a girl less than two years old with a congenital heart defect.

The V and J genes are TRBV18 and TRBJ1-1; 10 nucleotides agree with TRBD1. Unmatched junction bases numbered 8, after V lost 3 bases and J lost 1 base. Germline CDR1 is KGHSH and CDR2 is LQKENI. This CDR3 region has 17 residues. This chain's CDR3 is CASSPDPRQGANTEAFF. In DNA, the CDR3 is TGTGCCAGCTCACCTGATCCTCGACAGGGGGCGAACACTGAAGCTTTCTTT.

The chain carries TRBV5-6 and TRBJ2-7, with 10 bases aligning to TRBD2. Germline lookup yields CDR1 SGHDT and CDR2 YYEEEE. Trimming took 2 bases from V and 0 from J; bases not matched to a gene: 2. The CDR3 consists of 15 residues. The DNA for the CDR3 is TGTGCCAGCAGCTTAGGACTAGCGGTCTCCTACGAGCAGTACTTC. It encodes CASSLGLAVSYEQYF. The full variable domain, in which reference TRBV5-6 and TRBJ2-7 provide the parts outside the CDR3, is DAGVTQSPTHLIKTRGQQVTLRCSPKSGHDTVSWYQQALGQGPQFIFQYYEEEERQRGNFPDRFSGHQFPNYSSELNVNALLLGDSALYLCASSLGLAVSYEQYFGPGTRLTVT.

The chain employs TRBV4-1 and TRBJ1-5; D may be TRBD1 (5 bases). CDR3 length equals 14 residues. V dropped 1 base and J dropped 6 bases, with 10 bases sitting between them. Germline CDR1 and CDR2: MGHRA and YSYEKL. The CDR3 region has the DNA TGCGCCAGCAGCCAAGTTGGGGGGATTCAGCCCCAGCATTTT. This gives the protein CASSQVGGIQPQHF.

The chain carries TRBV18 and TRBJ1-1; the D gene is possibly TRBD1 (5 bases). With 5 bases removed from V and 2 bases from J, the gap between germline ends came to 18 bases. The CDR3 runs 16 residues. CDR1 is KGHSH, CDR2 LQKENI, per germline. The CDR3 loop is CASSLSDRRINTEAFF. For the CDR3, the DNA is TGTGCCAGCTCATTATCCGACAGACGAATCAACACTGAAGCTTTCTTT.

In this sample, this clone turned up a few times. The chain links TRBV19 to TRBJ1-5, with 7 nucleotides matching TRBD1. Germline assignment: CDR1 LNHDA and CDR2 SQIVND (reference sequence). CDR3 length: 14 amino acids. The V gene end was trimmed by 6 bases and the J gene end by 4 bases; junction bases not matched to a gene: 6. The CDR3, as DNA: TGTGCCAGTAGCAATGGGACAGTAAATCAGCCCCAGCATTTT. Amino acid sequence: CASSNGTVNQPQHF. The full variable domain, completed using reference TRBV19 and TRBJ1-5, is DGGITQSPKYLFRKEGQNVTLSCEQNLNHDAMYWYRQDPGQGLRLIYYSQIVNDFQKGDIAEGYSVSREKKESFPLTVTSAQKNPTAFYLCASSNGTVNQPQHFGDGTRLSIL.

This clone has just a few counts. This chain joins TRBV5-6 and TRBJ2-7; no firm D call. The CDR3 loop spans 14 amino acids. Trimming cost V 1 base and J 2 bases, with 10 bases left between them. CDR1 and CDR2 (germline): SGHDT, YYEEEE. The DNA of the CDR3 is TGTGCCAGCAGCTTGATTCTCACGGCCTACGAGCAGTACTTC. This sequence encodes CASSLILTAYEQYF.

The V gene is TRBV5-1, the J gene TRBJ2-7, with TRBD1 identical over 8 bases. V lost 4 bases, J lost 6 bases, and 18 bases stayed unmatched. The germline V gene has CDR1 SGHRS and CDR2 YFSETQ. CDR3 length equals 17 residues. For the CDR3, the DNA is TGCGCCAGCAGCCTGTCGCCCCCGGGACAGGATCCCTGCGAGCAGTACTTC. It encodes CASSLSPPGQDPCEQYF.

The chain employs TRBV5-6 and TRBJ1-6; 10 positions agree with TRBD1. The V gene end was trimmed by 3 bases and the J gene end by 8 bases; junction bases not matched to a gene: 8. The CDR3 loop spans 16 amino acids. Germline CDR1 and CDR2: SGHDT and YYEEEE. As DNA, the CDR3 is TGTGCCAGCAGCTGGCGCTCCGGGACAGGGGATTCACCCCTCCACTTT. Amino acid sequence: CASSWRSGTGDSPLHF.

This clone appeared once. This rearrangement joins TRBV4-1 to TRBJ2-7, with 7 nucleotides matching TRBD1. The J segment lost 6 bases and the V segment lost 0 bases, leaving 17 bases of the junction unmatched. CDR1 is MGHRA, CDR2 YSYEKL, per germline. CDR3 length: 18 amino acids. CDR3 protein: CASSQDSLPGGESREQYF. CDR3 nucleotide sequence: TGCGCCAGCAGCCAAGATTCCCTTCCAGGGGGTGAGAGTCGCGAGCAGTACTTC.

The V and J genes are TRBV18 and TRBJ1-6, with no clear D. Germline V lookup: CDR1 KGHSH, CDR2 LQKENI. The CDR3 runs to 16 residues. V lost 6 bases, J lost 8 bases, and 20 bases lay in between. DNA for the CDR3: TGTGCCAGCTCTCCTTATCCAAACAGCGGGGATTCACCCCTCCACTTT. The encoded protein is CASSPYPNSGDSPLHF.

This chain uses TRBV19 with TRBJ1-1; D is ambiguous. Trimming took 7 bases from V and 3 from J, leaving 15 bases between them. This CDR3 is 14 amino acids long. The germline V gene encodes CDR1 LNHDA and CDR2 SQIVND (reference sequence). This chain's CDR3 is CASIPSQLDTEAFF. The CDR3 region has the DNA TGTGCCAGTATTCCATCCCAGTTGGACACTGAAGCTTTCTTT.

The V call is TRBV5-4, the J call TRBJ2-2; 8 bases are a match to TRBD1. Trimming at V came to 3 bases and at J to 7 bases, leaving 14 bases not matched to a gene. This CDR3 has 17 amino acids. Germline V gene sequence: CDR1 SGHNT, CDR2 YYREEE (reference sequence). The CDR3, as DNA: TGTGCCAGCAGCTCCCTCCATCGACAGGGGCTGGTCGGGGAGCTGTTTTTT. Protein sequence: CASSSLHRQGLVGELFF.

V gene TRBV5-1 combines with J gene TRBJ1-2; TRBD1 might be the D (6 bases). This CDR3 region has 14 residues. In germline, CDR1 is SGHRS, CDR2 YFSETQ. V lost 4 bases and J 6 bases, leaving 16 bases between the germline ends. This chain's CDR3 is CASSVPGEGDGYTF. In nucleotides, the CDR3 is TGCGCCAGCAGCGTCCCAGGGGAGGGGGATGGCTACACCTTC.

The chain recombines TRBV27 with TRBJ2-7; the D gene is possibly TRBD1 (6 bases). This CDR3 region has 14 residues. CDR1 MNHEY and CDR2 SMNVEV come from the germline V gene (reference sequence). The V and J ends lost 6 bases and 8 bases respectively, with 20 bases between them. CDR3 sequence: CASRILGTPDKQYF. Written as DNA, the CDR3 is TGTGCCAGCAGAATACTAGGGACACCCGACAAGCAGTACTTC.

This chain connects TRBV19 to TRBJ1-6; the match to TRBD1 covers 8 bases. V lost 10 bases, J lost 4 bases, and 18 bases stayed unmatched. The length of the CDR3 is 18 residues. CDR1 is LNHDA and CDR2 is SQIVND in the germline V gene (reference sequence). The CDR3, as DNA: TGTGCCACCGGATACCGGACAGGGAGAAATCCGTATAATTCACCCCTCCACTTT. This codes for CATGYRTGRNPYNSPLHF.

V usage is TRBV2 and J usage is TRBJ2-3; no clear D. Trimming took off 7 bases at V and 7 bases at J, with 15 bases between the two ends. Germline values: CDR1 SNHLY, CDR2 FYNNEI. This CDR3 has 13 residues. DNA of the CDR3: TGTGCCAGCACGAACCCGATCAGGTATACGCAGTATTTT. This gives the protein CASTNPIRYTQYF.

The rearrangement uses TRBV5-1 and TRBJ2-1; 7 bases agree with TRBD2. Unmatched junction bases numbered 12, after V lost 3 bases and J lost 9 bases. Germline V gene data show CDR1 as SGHRS and CDR2 as YFSETQ. The CDR3 consists of 15 residues. CDR3 loop: CASSWGDQRGGEQFF. Written as DNA, the CDR3 is TGCGCCAGCAGCTGGGGGGACCAGCGGGGAGGTGAGCAGTTCTTC.

J is TRBJ2-7 and V is TRBV5-6, with 8 bases matching TRBD2. The J segment lost 4 bases and the V segment lost 1 base, leaving 13 bases of the junction unmatched. The CDR3 contains 17 residues. Looked up from germline, CDR1 is SGHDT and CDR2 is YYEEEE. The CDR3 DNA reads as TGTGCCAGCAGCTTGCTAGCGCGACCCCGGGGGGGATACGAGCAGTACTTC. This translates into CASSLLARPRGGYEQYF.

This rearrangement joins TRBV11-2 to TRBJ1-6; 9 bases map to TRBD1. Losses at the gene ends were 4 bases for V and 7 bases for J; bases not matched to a gene: 8. The CDR3 sequence is 16 residues long. CDR1 and CDR2 from the germline V gene are SGHAT and FQNNGV. Here the CDR3 reads CASSYPRGQGNSPLHF. In nucleotides, the CDR3 is TGTGCCAGCAGCTATCCCCGGGGACAGGGCAATTCACCCCTCCACTTT.

The chain uses TRBV5-4 and TRBJ2-1, with a possible D match to TRBD2 (7 bases). Germline CDR1 reads SGHNT; CDR2 reads YYREEE (reference sequence). This CDR3 is built from 17 residues. V lost 0 bases to trimming and J lost 2 bases, with 15 bases between them. CDR3 loop: CASSLAEAGATYNEQFF. CDR3 nucleotide sequence: TGTGCCAGCAGCTTGGCCGAGGCGGGGGCGACCTACAATGAGCAGTTCTTC.

CDR3: CASSLGFRFWTGVSPLHF. CDR3 DNA: TGTGCCAGCAGTTTAGGATTCCGTTTTTGGACAGGGGTTTCACCCCTCCACTTT. The chain combines TRBV28 with TRBJ1-6; 9 bases line up with TRBD1. The CDR3 runs to 18 residues. V shed 2 bases and J 9 bases; nucleotides not matched to a gene: 14. Germline V gene data show CDR1 as MDHEN and CDR2 as SYDVKM.

The chain combines TRBV29-1 with TRBJ2-1; TRBD2 matches 7 bases. Germline values: CDR1 SQVTM, CDR2 ANQGSEA. The CDR3 extends over 15 amino acids. The ends lost 8 bases at V and 0 bases at J; junction bases unmatched: 10. CDR3 amino acids: CSFRPSGPSYNEQFF. CDR3 bases: TGCAGCTTTCGTCCTAGCGGCCCCTCCTACAATGAGCAGTTCTTC.

This chain links TRBV9 with TRBJ1-2, with 12 bases that match TRBD1. V shed 7 bases and J 6 bases; nucleotides not matched to a gene: 16. CDR3 length: 17 residues. CDR1 and CDR2 from the germline V gene are SGDLS and YYNGEE. The CDR3: CASGRGDRGRAIHGYTF. CDR3 DNA: TGTGCCAGCGGTCGGGGGGACAGGGGGCGCGCGATTCATGGCTACACCTTC.

The rearrangement links TRBV10-3 to TRBJ1-1, with D unresolved. V lost 10 bases and J 4 bases, leaving 25 bases between the germline ends. Germline CDR1 ENHRY, CDR2 SYGVKD. The CDR3 is 16 residues long. CDR3 sequence reads: CATQSGGEAPSTEAFF. CDR3 nucleotides: TGTGCCACCCAGTCCGGTGGGGAGGCCCCAAGCACTGAAGCTTTCTTT.

The chain recombines TRBV18 with TRBJ1-1; D remains ambiguous. The CDR3 consists of 11 residues. From germline, CDR1 is KGHSH and CDR2 LQKENI. The V end was cut by 5 bases, the J end by 7 bases, with 8 bases between. The CDR3 protein is CASSEQDEAFF. CDR3 in DNA: TGTGCCAGCTCAGAGCAGGATGAAGCTTTCTTT.

The genes are TRBV18 and TRBJ2-5; D not certain. This CDR3 contains 13 residues. Germline lookup yields CDR1 KGHSH and CDR2 LQKENI. V was pared by 3 bases and J by 2 bases, with 7 bases between. The CDR3 is CASSPRQQETQYF. CDR3 nucleotide sequence: TGTGCCAGCTCACCTCGACAACAAGAGACCCAGTACTTC.

The rearrangement uses TRBV19 and TRBJ2-7; tentatively, D is TRBD1 (5 bases). CDR3 length: 13 amino acids. V was trimmed by 4 bases and J by 3 bases, leaving 10 bases between them. The germline V gene encodes CDR1 LNHDA and CDR2 SQIVND (reference sequence). The CDR3 loop is CASSKRQNYEQYF. Here the CDR3 DNA reads TGTGCCAGTAGTAAAAGACAGAACTACGAGCAGTACTTC.

The chain's CDR3 is CASSSPGQGTSYEQYF. The CDR3 DNA reads TGTGCCAGCAGTTCCCCGGGACAGGGGACGTCCTACGAGCAGTACTTC. This sequence joins TRBV27 and TRBJ2-7; 10 positions agree with TRBD1. This CDR3 contains 16 residues. The germline V gene encodes CDR1 MNHEY and CDR2 SMNVEV (reference sequence). J was trimmed by 1 base and V by 4 bases; bases with no gene match: 7.

The V and J genes are TRBV7-2 and TRBJ1-2, with a weak D call TRBD1 (5 bases). The V end was cut by 4 bases, the J end by 8 bases, with 26 bases between. Germline V gene sequence: CDR1 SGHTA, CDR2 FQGNSA. The CDR3 totals 17 residues. This chain's CDR3 is CASSSPLTGTGLNGYTF. In DNA, the CDR3 is TGTGCCAGCAGCTCGCCCTTAACAGGAACAGGCCTTAACGGCTACACCTTC.